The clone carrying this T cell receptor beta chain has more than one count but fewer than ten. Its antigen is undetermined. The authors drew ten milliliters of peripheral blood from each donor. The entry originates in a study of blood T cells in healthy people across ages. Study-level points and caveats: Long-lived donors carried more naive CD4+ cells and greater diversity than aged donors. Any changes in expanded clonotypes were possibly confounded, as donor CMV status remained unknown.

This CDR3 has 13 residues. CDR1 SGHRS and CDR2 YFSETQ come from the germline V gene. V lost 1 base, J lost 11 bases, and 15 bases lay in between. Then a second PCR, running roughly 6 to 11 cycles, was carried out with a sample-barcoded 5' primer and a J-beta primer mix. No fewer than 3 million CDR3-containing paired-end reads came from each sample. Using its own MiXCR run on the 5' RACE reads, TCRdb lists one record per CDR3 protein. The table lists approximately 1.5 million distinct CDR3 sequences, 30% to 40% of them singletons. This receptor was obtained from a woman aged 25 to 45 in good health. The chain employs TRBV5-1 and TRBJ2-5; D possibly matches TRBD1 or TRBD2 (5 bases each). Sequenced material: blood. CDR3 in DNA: TGCGCCAGCAGCTTGAGAGGGGTGGAAGAGCAGTACTTC. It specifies CASSLRGVEEQYF.